The sequence of this TCR beta chain was determined in a study of blood T cell repertoires in COVID-19. Looking at the study overall: Samples of COVID-19 (acute and convalescent) were obtained from the United States, Italy and Spain. The analysed material was cDNA or gDNA that came from T cells, B-cell-depleted T cells, or PBMCs.

Germline lookup yields CDR1 MNHEY and CDR2 SMNVEV (reference sequence). The ends lost 5 bases at V and 4 bases at J; junction bases unmatched: 5. The CDR3 has 14 residues. In the original analysis: Amplification of reference gene primers provided the estimated nucleated cell counts. Assay: immunoSEQ multiplex PCR; the TCRdb copy retains only in-frame clones and omits some. The D gene and trimming were derived from the DNA, and the V and J assignments and clone size from that table. The data hold 100,000 to 140,000 clones, with about 89% observed a single time. The sequence was obtained from a woman in her 30s with acute or convalescent COVID-19. This chain connects TRBV27 to TRBJ2-7; 10 bases agree with TRBD1. The material sequenced was peripheral blood. The CDR3 spells CASSPGTGVYEQYF. The CDR3 bases are TGTGCCAGCAGTCCCGGGACAGGGGTATACGAGCAGTACTTC.